This TCR beta chain is from a study of T cell clonotyping in hematopoietic cell transplantation (dated by TCRdb to the early 2020s). Turning to the overall study: Recipient samples taken before transplant were collected after cytoreduction. A total of about 140 blood samples were gathered in the study from under 40 consecutive transplant recipients along with their related donors. Recruitment of patients was conducted between 2015 and early 2017, and follow-up was continued until September 2020 or death.

On this clone itself: Its cognate antigen has yet to be identified. Base qualities were left out, and no much larger clone turns up one base away.

The time point label on this specimen signifies: recipient sample about 28 days before transplant, after cytoreduction. Recipient blood was collected about 28 days before transplant and at days 30, 100 and 180 after transplant. Using Nuclei Lysis Solution, genomic DNA was extracted from unfractionated peripheral blood mononuclear cells that were either fresh or cryopreserved. V is trimmed back by 0 bases and J by 4 bases, and the junction contains 3 bases that no gene match accounts for. Taken from the germline V gene, the CDR1 and CDR2 loops are SGDLS and YYNGEE. The CDR3 contains 14 residues, cysteine and phenylalanine counted. Left in the record is the CDR3 DNA by itself, 42 bases read in frame from the first base. What the authors observed across the whole study: Broader TCR repertoire diversity after transplant was predicted by Inverse Simpson Index values from donors and from recipients before transplant. Just a small fraction of recipient repertoires overlapped with donor repertoires, and more than 95% appeared de novo at the given depth. The sample size was limited and the cells went unsorted, which meant the CD4 and CD8 repertoire contributions could not be told apart. After transplant, TCR diversity in recipients dropped, and pathologically expanded clonotypes climbed progressively between day 30 and day 180.

TCR beta CDR3 regions were amplified from genomic DNA with the immunoSEQ assay, a bias-controlled multiplex PCR using V- and J-specific primers. In a second PCR step, the CDR3 amplicons were tagged with a proprietary barcode plus Illumina adapter sequences. An Illumina MiSeq instrument was used to sequence the CDR3 libraries. As for how the authors treated the data: Export and quality control were handled in immunoSEQ Analyzer 3.0, while downstream analyses relied on R Bioconductor and Immunarch. Repertoire metrics were calculated using only productive rearrangements within the normalized downsampled data set. Clonotypes larger than 5 templates in the normalized cohort were defined as pathologically expanded. Repertoire diversity was measured with the Inverse Simpson Index. CMV-specificity analyses were carried out on the non-normalized data set to capture all clonotypes. TCRdb's version of the immuneACCESS table is confined to in-frame rearrangements and falls short of the full clone set. An unresolved V gene accounts for under half of the shortfall where checked; the remainder is of unknown origin. V and J calls plus clone size are reproduced from that table; the DNA served to infer D and trimming. The table for this sample lists approximately 8,700 clones; more than 75% of them were counted only once. 27% of the sample comes from the top ten.

The receptor was derived from an older woman with acute myeloid leukemia. Some clones in this sample may be carry-over from other donors' samples. The sequences come from peripheral blood mononuclear cells, collected before stem cell transplant. Recombination linked TRBV9 to TRBJ1-2, with 7 bases matching TRBD1. The CDR3 in this case is CASSVGTGSYGYTF. The bases are TGTGCCAGCAGCGTAGGGACAGGTTCCTATGGCTACACCTTC.